The 17 T cell receptor beta chains in this list originate from one sample, sequenced in a study of brain T cells in children with intractable seizures. Here immunoSEQ multiplex PCR was the method, and the copy in TCRdb shows in-frame clones only, minus some. The sample lists 340,000 or so clones; 93% were seen once. Time point: blood from clinic visit 5 months post-surgery; TSC patient then seizure free. The sequences come from peripheral blood, collected roughly 5 months after surgery. The source of these receptors is a boy in the first two years of life with tuberous sclerosis and intractable seizures.

CDR3 in amino acids: CASSSQKRTVSNTEAFF. For the CDR3, the DNA is TGTGCCAGCAGCTCGCAAAAGCGGACCGTCTCGAACACTGAAGCTTTCTTT. The chain is built from TRBV11-3 and TRBJ1-1, with unresolved D. Germline V gene lookup returns CDR1 SGHNT and CDR2 YENEEA. The CDR3 loop spans 17 amino acids. The V and J ends lost 4 bases and 1 base respectively, with 19 bases between them.

The chain combines TRBV2 with TRBJ1-2, with TRBD1 matching 7 bases. Germline assignment: CDR1 SNHLY and CDR2 FYNNEI. The ends lost 3 bases at V and 8 bases at J; junction bases unmatched: 9. The CDR3 extends over 14 amino acids. CDR3 region: CASSDQANRGGYTF. CDR3 DNA sequence: TGTGCCAGCAGTGATCAAGCCAACAGGGGAGGCTACACCTTC.

The chain carries TRBV13 and TRBJ2-7, with 10 nucleotides matching TRBD1. The CDR3 has 16 residues. Germline lookup yields CDR1 PRHDT and CDR2 FYEKMQ (reference sequence). The ends lost 3 bases at V and 2 bases at J; junction bases unmatched: 7. CDR3 sequence reads: CASSFTGTGEAYEQYF. Written as DNA, the CDR3 is TGTGCCAGCAGCTTCACCGGGACAGGGGAAGCCTACGAGCAGTACTTC. Using reference TRBV13 and TRBJ2-7 for the parts outside the CDR3, the full variable domain is AAGVIQSPRHLIKEKRETATLKCYPIPRHDTVYWYQQGPGQDPQFLISFYEKMQSDKGSIPDRFSAQQFSDYHSELNMSSLELGDSALYFCASSFTGTGEAYEQYFGPGTRLTVT.

The chain joins TRBV20-1 to TRBJ2-3; 10 bases map to TRBD2. Germline CDR1 is DFQATT and CDR2 is SNEGSKA (reference sequence). The length of the CDR3 is 18 residues. The V gene end was trimmed by 3 bases and the J gene end by 2 bases; junction bases not matched to a gene: 14. The DNA for the CDR3 is TGCAGTGCTAGTCACCCTAAACTACTAGCGGGAAACACAGATACGCAGTATTTT. The encoded protein is CSASHPKLLAGNTDTQYF.

V is TRBV4-1 and J is TRBJ2-7, with a possible D match to TRBD1 (6 bases). V lost 0 bases and J lost 3, with 9 bases in between. CDR1 and CDR2 (germline): MGHRA, YSYEKL. This CDR3 spans 14 amino acids. CDR3 DNA sequence: TGCGCCAGCAGCCAAGACAGGGGTGACTACGAGCAGTACTTC. Its translation: CASSQDRGDYEQYF.

CDR3 nucleotide sequence: TGTGCCAGCAGGCACAGGGGGCATCAGGCAGATACGCAGTATTTT. It translates to CASRHRGHQADTQYF. The chain employs TRBV28 and TRBJ2-3; 9 positions match TRBD1. Germline V lookup: CDR1 MDHEN, CDR2 SYDVKM. The CDR3 loop spans 15 amino acids. After removal of 6 bases from V and 4 bases from J, the junction contained 8 bases not matched to a gene. The complete variable domain, with remaining parts taken from reference TRBV28 and TRBJ2-3, reads DVKVTQSSRYLVKRTGEKVFLECVQDMDHENMFWYRQDPGLGLRLIYFSYDVKMKEKGDIPEGYSVSREKKERFSLILESASTNQTSMYLCASRHRGHQADTQYFGPGTRLTVL.

The chain employs TRBV20-1 and TRBJ2-7; TRBD2 is a possible D gene (5 bases). V dropped 3 bases and J dropped 4 bases, with 13 bases sitting between them. The germline V gene has CDR1 DFQATT and CDR2 SNEGSKA (reference sequence). This CDR3 contains 13 residues. The CDR3 sequence is CSASPSSWYEQYF. DNA for the CDR3: TGCAGTGCTAGTCCGTCTAGCTGGTACGAGCAGTACTTC.

The chain has TRBV5-1 and TRBJ2-5; 10 positions match TRBD2. The CDR3 has 17 residues. The germline V gene encodes CDR1 SGHRS and CDR2 YFSETQ. Trimming at V came to 2 bases and at J to 6 bases, leaving 13 bases not matched to a gene. CDR3 loop: CASSFWTRASGSQTQYF. The CDR3 DNA is TGCGCCAGCAGCTTCTGGACTCGGGCTAGCGGGAGTCAGACCCAGTACTTC.

The rearrangement joins TRBV19 to TRBJ2-1; 8 positions match TRBD2. The CDR3 totals 15 residues. With 3 bases clipped from V and 5 bases from J, the junction kept 6 bases outside the gene matches. CDR1 LNHDA and CDR2 SQIVND come from the germline V gene (reference sequence). The CDR3 DNA sequence: TGTGCCAGTAGTATGTTGGCGGGGGGTGACAATGAGCAGTTCTTC. It codes for CASSMLAGGDNEQFF.

The chain carries TRBV9 and TRBJ2-1, with TRBD2 matching over 8 bases. Looked up from germline, CDR1 is SGDLS and CDR2 is YYNGEE. This CDR3 is built from 17 residues. V shed 4 bases, J shed 0 bases, and the junction held 9 bases outside the gene matches. CDR3 sequence reads: CASSPGPSGGSYNEQFF. The CDR3 bases are TGTGCCAGCAGCCCCGGCCCGAGCGGGGGCTCCTACAATGAGCAGTTCTTC.

The V call is TRBV7-2, the J call TRBJ2-7; 8 bases agree with TRBD2. The CDR3 extends over 19 amino acids. Germline values: CDR1 SGHTA, CDR2 FQGNSA. The ends lost 1 base at V and 7 bases at J; junction bases unmatched: 21. CDR3 sequence: CASSLGGGRRRGDPGEQYF. The CDR3 DNA reads as TGTGCCAGCAGCTTAGGTGGCGGGCGCCGGCGGGGGGATCCAGGAGAGCAGTACTTC.

The V and J genes are TRBV5-5 and TRBJ1-1, with 8 nucleotides matching TRBD1. The CDR3 runs 17 residues. V was pared by 0 bases and J by 4 bases, with 11 bases of the junction left unmatched. CDR1 and CDR2 (germline): SGHKS, YYEKEE (reference sequence). CDR3 sequence (DNA): TGTGCCAGCAGCTTGGTCGGGCGACAGGGGATCGGCACTGAAGCTTTCTTT. Amino acid sequence: CASSLVGRQGIGTEAFF.

J is TRBJ2-7 and V is TRBV7-6; 10 positions agree with TRBD2. Per the germline V gene, CDR1 is SGHVS and CDR2 is FNYEAQ. The CDR3 runs 16 residues. Trimming took 0 bases from V and 1 from J; bases not matched to a gene: 3. Here the CDR3 DNA reads TGTGCCAGCAGCTTAGCGTCTAGCGGGAGATCCTACGAGCAGTACTTC. It translates to CASSLASSGRSYEQYF.

The genes are TRBV6-1 and TRBJ1-2, with TRBD1 matching 7 bases. CDR1 is MNHNS, CDR2 SASEGT, per germline. The ends lost 4 bases at V and 0 bases at J; junction bases unmatched: 11. CDR3 length: 17 amino acids. As DNA, the CDR3 is TGTGCCAGCAGTGCGGGCGACAGGGACGGAGCTAACTATGGCTACACCTTC. This encodes CASSAGDRDGANYGYTF.

The chain carries TRBV13 and TRBJ1-6; 7 nucleotides align to TRBD1. In germline, CDR1 is PRHDT, CDR2 FYEKMQ (reference sequence). The V and J ends lost 5 bases and 2 bases, in that order; junction bases with no gene match: 9. The CDR3 is 17 residues long. DNA of the CDR3: TGTGCCAGCAGCCCCACGCAGGGGGTCGCCTATAATTCACCCCTCCACTTT. Its protein product is CASSPTQGVAYNSPLHF.

This rearrangement joins TRBV2 to TRBJ2-7, with a tentative D call TRBD2 (5 bases). Germline-derived CDR1 and CDR2 are SNHLY and FYNNEI. The length of the CDR3 is 17 residues. V lost 3 bases, J lost 0 bases, and 18 bases lay in between. In DNA, the CDR3 is TGTGCCAGCAGTGATAGTTGGCTAGCACCGAGCTCCTACGAGCAGTACTTC. As protein: CASSDSWLAPSSYEQYF.

The V call is TRBV11-2, the J call TRBJ1-1; no clear D. Germline V gene data show CDR1 as SGHAT and CDR2 as FQNNGV. V lost 1 base, J lost 4 bases, and 13 bases lay in between. This CDR3 spans 15 amino acids. Written as DNA, the CDR3 is TGTGCCAGCAGCTTAGGGTGGGTTGATGGCACTGAAGCTTTCTTT. It translates to CASSLGWVDGTEAFF.